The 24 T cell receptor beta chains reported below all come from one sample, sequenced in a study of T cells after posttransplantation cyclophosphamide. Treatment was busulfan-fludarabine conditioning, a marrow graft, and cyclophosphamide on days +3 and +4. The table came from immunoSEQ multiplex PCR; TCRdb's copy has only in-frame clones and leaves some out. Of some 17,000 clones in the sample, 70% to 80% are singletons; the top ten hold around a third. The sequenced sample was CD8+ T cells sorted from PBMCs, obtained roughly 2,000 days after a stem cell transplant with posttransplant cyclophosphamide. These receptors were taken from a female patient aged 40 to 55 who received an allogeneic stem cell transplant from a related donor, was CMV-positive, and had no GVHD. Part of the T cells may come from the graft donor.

CDR3 nucleotide sequence: TGTGCCAGCAGCTTACTAGCGGGGGGGCCTCGAGAGACCCAGTACTTC. This translates into CASSLLAGGPRETQYF. The chain couples TRBV11-1 to TRBJ2-5; 12 bases align to TRBD2. CDR3 size: 16 residues. J gave up 4 bases and V 2 bases, and 5 bases lay outside the gene matches. The V gene's germline CDR1 is SGHAT and CDR2 FQDESV (reference sequence).

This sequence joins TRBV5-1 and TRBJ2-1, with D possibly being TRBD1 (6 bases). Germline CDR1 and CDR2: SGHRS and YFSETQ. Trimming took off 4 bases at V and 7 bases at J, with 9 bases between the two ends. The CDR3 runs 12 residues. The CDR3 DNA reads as TGCGCCAGCAGCCCCCAGGGGAATGAGCAGTTCTTC. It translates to CASSPQGNEQFF.

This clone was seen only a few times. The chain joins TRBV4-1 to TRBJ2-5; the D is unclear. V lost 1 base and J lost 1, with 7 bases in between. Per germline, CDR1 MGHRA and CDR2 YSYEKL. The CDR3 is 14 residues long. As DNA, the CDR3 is TGCGCCAGCAGCCAAGTGCCGGTCCAAGAGACCCAGTACTTC. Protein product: CASSQVPVQETQYF.

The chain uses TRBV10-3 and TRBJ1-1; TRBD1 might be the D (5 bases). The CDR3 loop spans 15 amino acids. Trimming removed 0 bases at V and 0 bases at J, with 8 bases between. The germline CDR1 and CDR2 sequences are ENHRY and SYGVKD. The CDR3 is CAISESSRVNTEAFF. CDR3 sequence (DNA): TGTGCCATCAGTGAGTCGTCCAGGGTGAACACTGAAGCTTTCTTT.

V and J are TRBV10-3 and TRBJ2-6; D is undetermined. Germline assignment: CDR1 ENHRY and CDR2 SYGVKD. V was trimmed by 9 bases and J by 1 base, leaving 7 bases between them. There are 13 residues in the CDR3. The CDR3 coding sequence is TGTGCCATGTTACAGTCTGGGGCCAACGTCCTGACTTTC. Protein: CAMLQSGANVLTF.

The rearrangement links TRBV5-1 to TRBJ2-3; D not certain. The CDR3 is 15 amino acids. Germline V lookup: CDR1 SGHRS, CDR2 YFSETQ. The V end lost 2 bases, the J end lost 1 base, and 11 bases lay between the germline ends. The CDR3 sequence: CASSFVIERTDTQYF. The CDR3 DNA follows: TGCGCCAGCAGCTTTGTTATAGAGCGCACAGATACGCAGTATTTT.

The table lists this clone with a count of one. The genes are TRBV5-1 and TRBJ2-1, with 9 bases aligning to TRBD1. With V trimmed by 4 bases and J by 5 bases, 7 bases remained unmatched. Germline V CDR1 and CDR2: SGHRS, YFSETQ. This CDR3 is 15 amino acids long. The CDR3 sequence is CASSQGQGSHNEQFF. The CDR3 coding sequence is TGCGCCAGCAGCCAGGGACAGGGAAGCCACAATGAGCAGTTCTTC.

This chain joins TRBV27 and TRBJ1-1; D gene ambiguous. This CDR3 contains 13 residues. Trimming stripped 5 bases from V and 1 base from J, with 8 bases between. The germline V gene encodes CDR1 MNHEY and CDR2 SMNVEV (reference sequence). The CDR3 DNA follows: TGTGCCAGCAGTCCCCTAGGGAACACTGAAGCTTTCTTT. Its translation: CASSPLGNTEAFF.

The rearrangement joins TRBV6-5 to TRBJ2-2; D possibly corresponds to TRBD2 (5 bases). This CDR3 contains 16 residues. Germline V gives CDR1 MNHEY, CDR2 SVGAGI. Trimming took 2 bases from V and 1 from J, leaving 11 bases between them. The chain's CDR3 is CASSYTMGRNTGELFF. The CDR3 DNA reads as TGTGCCAGCAGTTACACCATGGGGAGGAACACCGGGGAGCTGTTTTTT.

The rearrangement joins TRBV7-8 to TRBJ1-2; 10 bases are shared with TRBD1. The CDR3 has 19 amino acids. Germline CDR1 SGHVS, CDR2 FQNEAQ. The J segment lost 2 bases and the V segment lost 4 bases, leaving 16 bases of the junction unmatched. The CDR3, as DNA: TGTGCCAGCAGCTCTAGCTCCGGGACAGGGGAAGGGGGCAACTATGGCTACACCTTC. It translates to CASSSSSGTGEGGNYGYTF.

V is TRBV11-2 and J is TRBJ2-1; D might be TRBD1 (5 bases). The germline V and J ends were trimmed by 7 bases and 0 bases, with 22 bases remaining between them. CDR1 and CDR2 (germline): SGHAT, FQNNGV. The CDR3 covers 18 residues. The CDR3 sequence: CASTPGPGRPSSYNEQFF. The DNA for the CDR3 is TGTGCCAGCACCCCTGGGCCAGGGCGACCGAGCTCCTACAATGAGCAGTTCTTC.

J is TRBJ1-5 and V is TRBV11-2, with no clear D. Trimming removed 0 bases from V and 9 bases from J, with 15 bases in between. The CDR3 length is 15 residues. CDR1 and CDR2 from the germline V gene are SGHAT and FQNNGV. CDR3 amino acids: CASSLDGPGKLPQHF. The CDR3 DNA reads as TGTGCCAGCAGCTTAGACGGGCCGGGAAAATTGCCCCAGCATTTT. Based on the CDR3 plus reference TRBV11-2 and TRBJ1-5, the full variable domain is EAGVAQSPRYKIIEKRQSVAFWCNPISGHATLYWYQQILGQGPKLLIQFQNNGVVDDSQLPKDRFSAERLKGVDSTLKIQPAKLEDSAVYLCASSLDGPGKLPQHFGDGTRLSIL.

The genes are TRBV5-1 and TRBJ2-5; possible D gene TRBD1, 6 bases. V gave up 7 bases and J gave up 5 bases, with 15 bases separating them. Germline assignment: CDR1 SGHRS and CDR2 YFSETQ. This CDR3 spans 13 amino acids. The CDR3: CASSYPGEETQYF. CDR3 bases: TGCGCCAGCTCTTACCCAGGGGAGGAGACCCAGTACTTC.

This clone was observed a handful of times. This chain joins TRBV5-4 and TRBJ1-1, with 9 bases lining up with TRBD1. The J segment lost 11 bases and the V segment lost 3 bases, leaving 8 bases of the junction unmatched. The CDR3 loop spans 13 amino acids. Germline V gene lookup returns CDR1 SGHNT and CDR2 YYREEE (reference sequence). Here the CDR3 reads CASSSTGGDSAFF. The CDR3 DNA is TGTGCCAGCAGCTCAACAGGGGGCGATTCGGCTTTCTTT.

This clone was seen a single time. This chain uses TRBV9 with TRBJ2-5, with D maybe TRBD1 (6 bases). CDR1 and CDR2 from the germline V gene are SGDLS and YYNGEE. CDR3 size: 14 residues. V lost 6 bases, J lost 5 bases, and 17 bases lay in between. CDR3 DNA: TGTGCCAGCATGGTGGGCAGGGGATGGGAGACCCAGTACTTC. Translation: CASMVGRGWETQYF.

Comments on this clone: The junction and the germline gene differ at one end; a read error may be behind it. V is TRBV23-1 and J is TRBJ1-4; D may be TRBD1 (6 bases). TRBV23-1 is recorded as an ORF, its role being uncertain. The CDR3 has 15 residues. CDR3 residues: CASPRGAGAKEKLFF. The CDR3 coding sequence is TGCGCCAGCCCCCGGGGGGCAGGGGCTAAGGAAAAACTGTTTTTT.

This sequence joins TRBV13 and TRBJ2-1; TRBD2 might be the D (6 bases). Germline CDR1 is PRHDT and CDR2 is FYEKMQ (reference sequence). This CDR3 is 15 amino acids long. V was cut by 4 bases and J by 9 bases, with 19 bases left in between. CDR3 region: CASSWGTTRLGEQFF. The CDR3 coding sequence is TGTGCCAGCAGCTGGGGCACGACTAGACTCGGTGAGCAGTTCTTC.

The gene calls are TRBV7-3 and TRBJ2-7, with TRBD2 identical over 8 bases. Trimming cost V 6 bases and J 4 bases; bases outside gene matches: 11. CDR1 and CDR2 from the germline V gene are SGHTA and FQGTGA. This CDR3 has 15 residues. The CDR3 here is CASSQSGGDSYEQYF. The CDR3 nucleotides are TGTGCCAGCAGTCAAAGCGGGGGAGACTCTTACGAGCAGTACTTC.

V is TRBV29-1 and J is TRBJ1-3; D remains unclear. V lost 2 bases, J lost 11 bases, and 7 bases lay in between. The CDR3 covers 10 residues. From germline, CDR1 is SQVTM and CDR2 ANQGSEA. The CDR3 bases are TGCAGCGTTGAATCCGGGGCCATATATTTT. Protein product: CSVESGAIYF.

CDR3 bases: TGTGCCAGCAGTTACCGCGGGAGCTCCTACGAGCAGTACTTC. This encodes CASSYRGSSYEQYF. This sequence joins TRBV6-5 and TRBJ2-7; 7 nucleotides agree with TRBD2. After removal of 2 bases from V and 0 bases from J, the junction contained 1 base not matched to a gene. The CDR3 runs to 14 residues. CDR1 MNHEY and CDR2 SVGAGI come from the germline V gene.

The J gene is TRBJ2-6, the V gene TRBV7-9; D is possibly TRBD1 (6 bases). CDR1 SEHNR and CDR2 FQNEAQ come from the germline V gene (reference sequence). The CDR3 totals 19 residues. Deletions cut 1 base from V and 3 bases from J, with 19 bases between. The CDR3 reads CASSLVPGQGTGGANVLTF. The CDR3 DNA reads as TGTGCCAGCAGCTTAGTCCCAGGGCAGGGGACGGGTGGGGCCAACGTCCTGACTTTC.

For the CDR3, the DNA is TGCAGTGCTACCGGGAACTATGGCTACACCTTC. This encodes CSATGNYGYTF. The chain employs TRBV20-1 and TRBJ1-2; unclear D gene. Trimming pared 4 bases from V and 2 bases from J, leaving 5 bases between. This CDR3 spans 11 amino acids. The V gene's germline CDR1 is DFQATT and CDR2 SNEGSKA (reference sequence).

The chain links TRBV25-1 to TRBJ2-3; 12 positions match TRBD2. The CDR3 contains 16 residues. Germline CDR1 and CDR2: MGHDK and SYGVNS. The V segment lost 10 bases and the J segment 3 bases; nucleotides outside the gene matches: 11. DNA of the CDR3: TGTGCCACCAAAAAGACCGGACTAGCGGGGACAGATACGCAGTATTTT. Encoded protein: CATKKTGLAGTDTQYF. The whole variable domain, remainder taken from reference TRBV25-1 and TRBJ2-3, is EADIYQTPRYLVIGTGKKITLECSQTMGHDKMYWYQQDPGMELHLIHYSYGVNSTEKGDLSSESTVSRIRTEHFPLTLESARPSHTSQYLCATKKTGLAGTDTQYFGPGTRLTVL.

The CDR3 bases are TGTGCCAGCAGCGTGGCCCGAGCAGCGGAGTGGGGGCAGTATTTT. Residues: CASSVARAAEWGQYF. V gene TRBV2 combines with J gene TRBJ2-3; possibly TRBD2 for D (5 bases). V lost 6 bases and J lost 11, with 24 bases in between. The CDR3 is 15 residues long. Germline CDR1 and CDR2: SNHLY and FYNNEI.